This is a list of T cell receptor beta chains from one sample in a study of blood T cell repertoires in COVID-19. Here immunoSEQ multiplex PCR was the method, and the copy in TCRdb shows in-frame clones only, minus some. This table has roughly 340,000 clones, 90% to 95% appearing once. The material sequenced was peripheral blood. These receptors originate from a woman between 18 and 29 years old who had recovered from COVID-19. Both conserved end residues are part of each CDR3. A D gene is named only where the DNA matches it firmly.

cdr3_length	d_call	j_call	v_call	cdr3_nt	cdr3_aa
16	-	TRBJ1-6	TRBV5-4	TGTGCCAGCAGCTTCAGCGTTTCGGGACAACAGTCACCCCTCCACTTT	CASSFSVSGQQSPLHF
13	TRBD1	TRBJ1-3	TRBV3-1/TRBV3-2	TGTGCCAGCAGCCAAGGACAGGGGAGCACCATATATTTT	CASSQGQGSTIYF
15	TRBD1	TRBJ1-2	TRBV19	TGTGCCAGTAGGGCCGGGACAGGGGTCGGCTATGGCTACACCTTC	CASRAGTGVGYGYTF
13	TRBD1	TRBJ1-3	TRBV5-1	TGCGCCAGCAGCAGGGACAGGGAGAACACCATATATTTT	CASSRDRENTIYF
15	-	TRBJ2-2	TRBV24-1	TGTGCCACCAGTGATCGGCAGGATGGCACCGGGGAGCTGTTTTTT	CATSDRQDGTGELFF
18	-	TRBJ1-5	TRBV6-2/TRBV6-3	TGTGCCAGCAGTTACCCGACCTACAGGGAAGGGAGCAATCAGCCCCAGCATTTT	CASSYPTYREGSNQPQHF
12	-	TRBJ2-5	TRBV19	TGTGCCAGTAGTGGGGGCGGTGAGACCCAGTACTTC	CASSGGGETQYF
13	-	TRBJ1-5	TRBV7-9	TGTGCCAGCGGAGGGATCGGAGGCCAGCCCCAGCATTTT	CASGGIGGQPQHF
14	TRBD1	TRBJ1-4	TRBV18	TGTGCCAGCTCACGGACAGGGTTTAATGAAAAACTGTTTTTT	CASSRTGFNEKLFF
16	-	TRBJ2-6	TRBV21-1	TGTGCCAGCAGCAAAGGAGCGGGAGACGGGGCCAACGTCCTGACTTTC	CASSKGAGDGANVLTF
15	TRBD2	TRBJ2-1	TRBV11-3	TGTGCCAGCAGCCCTGGACTAGCGGGAGAGAATGAGCAGTTCTTC	CASSPGLAGENEQFF
17	TRBD2	TRBJ2-1	TRBV5-4	TGTGCCAGCAGCTTGGGGGCCGGGACTAGCGGATACAATGAGCAGTTCTTC	CASSLGAGTSGYNEQFF